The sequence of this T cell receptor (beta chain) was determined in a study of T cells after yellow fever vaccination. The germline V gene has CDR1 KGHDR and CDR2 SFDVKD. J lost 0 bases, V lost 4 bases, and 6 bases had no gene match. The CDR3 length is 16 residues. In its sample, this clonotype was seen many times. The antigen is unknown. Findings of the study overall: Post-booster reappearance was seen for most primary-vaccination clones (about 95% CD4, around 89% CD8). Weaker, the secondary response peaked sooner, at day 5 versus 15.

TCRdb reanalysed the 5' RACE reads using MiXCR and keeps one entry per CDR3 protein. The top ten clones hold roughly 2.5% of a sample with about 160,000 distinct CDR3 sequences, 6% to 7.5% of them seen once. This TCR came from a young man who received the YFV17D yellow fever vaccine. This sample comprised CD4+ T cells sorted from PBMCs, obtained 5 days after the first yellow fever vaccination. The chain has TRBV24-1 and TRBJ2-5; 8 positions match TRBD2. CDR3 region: CATSEGLLADQETQYF. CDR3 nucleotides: TGTGCCACCAGTGAGGGGTTACTAGCGGACCAAGAGACCCAGTACTTC.